This T cell receptor beta chain was sequenced for a study of cytomegalovirus exposure and HLA in healthy donors. Study observations and caveats: According to an earlier analysis, most TCR beta V segments yielded productive rearrangements about 90% or about 30% of the time.

Primers included in the PCR were 60 Vbeta and 13 Jbeta primers. The table came from immunoSEQ multiplex PCR; TCRdb's copy has only in-frame clones and leaves some out. The sample has approximately 140,000 clones, 79% seen once; the top ten hold approximately 6%. A word on this clone: No antigen is known for it.

CDR1 and CDR2 (germline): MDHEN, SYDVKM. The CDR3 contains 15 residues. Trimming cost V 6 bases and J 0 bases; bases outside gene matches: 4. The genes are TRBV28 and TRBJ1-3, with TRBD1 identical over 8 bases. Material for sequencing was PBMCs. The TCR was taken from a man over 45 in good health and CMV-seropositive. The chain's CDR3 is CASSPTGVSGNTIYF. CDR3 nucleotide sequence: TGTGCCAGCAGCCCGACAGGGGTCTCTGGAAACACCATATATTTT.